The 32 T cell receptor beta chains below all came from one sample that was sequenced in a study of PD-L1 blockade in urothelial cancer. Some clones are missing from TCRdb's copy, which holds only in-frame ones; the method was immunoSEQ multiplex PCR. The sample contains about 74,000 clones, 80% to 85% of which appear only once. The sequenced sample was PBMCs, obtained around atezolizumab (anti-PD-L1) treatment. Source of these receptors: a man aged 65 to 85 with urothelial cancer.

V is TRBV19 and J is TRBJ2-5; D is ambiguous. CDR1 is LNHDA and CDR2 is SQIVND in the germline V gene (reference sequence). Trimming left V 5 bases short and J 3 bases short, with 7 bases between. The CDR3 has 12 amino acids. In nucleotides, the CDR3 is TGTGCCAGTAGTCCTAAGAAAGAGACCCAGTACTTC. It yields the protein CASSPKKETQYF.

The rearrangement joins TRBV6-5 to TRBJ2-4, with TRBD1 identical over 12 bases. This CDR3 has 15 residues. The V gene end was trimmed by 5 bases and the J gene end by 7 bases; junction bases not matched to a gene: 6. CDR1 MNHEY and CDR2 SVGAGI come from the germline V gene. CDR3: CASSPGTGGPNIQYF. The CDR3 DNA follows: TGTGCCAGCAGTCCCGGGACAGGGGGCCCTAACATTCAGTACTTC.

The V gene is TRBV7-8, the J gene TRBJ2-7; 14 positions match TRBD2. This CDR3 comprises 16 residues. CDR1 SGHVS and CDR2 FQNEAQ come from the germline V gene. V was pared by 4 bases and J by 1 base, with 3 bases of the junction left unmatched. CDR3 sequence (DNA): TGTGCCAGCAGCTGGGGACTAGCGGGAGCTTCCTACGAGCAGTACTTC. Its protein product is CASSWGLAGASYEQYF.

The chain links TRBV6-1 to TRBJ1-2; D remains unclear. Germline CDR1 reads MNHNS; CDR2 reads SASEGT. This CDR3 has 10 amino acids. The germline V and J ends were trimmed by 7 bases and 5 bases, with 5 bases remaining between them. The CDR3 loop reads CASNRYGYTF. DNA for the CDR3: TGTGCCAGCAATCGGTATGGCTACACCTTC.

The gene calls are TRBV19 and TRBJ2-2; TRBD1 aligns across 9 bases. The CDR3 is 16 residues long. The germline CDR1 and CDR2 sequences are LNHDA and SQIVND (reference sequence). V trimming: 4 bases; J trimming: 1 base; junction bases outside the gene matches: 4. The CDR3 region has the DNA TGTGCCAGTAGTAACCCGGGACAGGGGAACACCGGGGAGCTGTTTTTT. It specifies CASSNPGQGNTGELFF.

The rearrangement joins TRBV27 to TRBJ1-5; 8 nucleotides align to TRBD1. Trimming took 4 bases from V and 6 from J; bases not matched to a gene: 8. CDR3 length equals 15 residues. The germline V gene encodes CDR1 MNHEY and CDR2 SMNVEV (reference sequence). CDR3 in amino acids: CASSSEDRVGQPQHF. DNA of the CDR3: TGTGCCAGCAGTTCCGAGGACAGGGTAGGTCAGCCCCAGCATTTT.

The gene calls are TRBV18 and TRBJ2-3; 7 bases are shared with TRBD2. The CDR3 is made up of 14 amino acids. V trimming: 4 bases; J trimming: 4 bases; junction bases outside the gene matches: 5. CDR1 KGHSH and CDR2 LQKENI come from the germline V gene. CDR3 sequence (DNA): TGTGCCAGCTCACGGGAGGGAGACGCAGATACGCAGTATTTT. Translated, it gives CASSREGDADTQYF.

This clone was seen once. The V gene is TRBV30, the J gene TRBJ1-2, with 8 bases identical to TRBD1. The germline V gene encodes CDR1 GTSNPN and CDR2 SVGIG (reference sequence). J lost 6 bases, V lost 4 bases, and 7 bases had no gene match. CDR3 length: 13 residues. Here the CDR3 reads CAWTYRGRNGYTF. The CDR3 region has the DNA TGTGCCTGGACCTACAGGGGGAGGAATGGCTACACCTTC. The whole variable domain, remainder taken from reference TRBV30 and TRBJ1-2, is SQTIHQWPATLVQPVGSPLSLECTVEGTSNPNLYWYRQAAGRGLQLLFYSVGIGQISSEVPQNLSASRPQDRQFILSSKKLLLSDSGFYLCAWTYRGRNGYTFGSGTRLTVV.

The chain combines TRBV7-8 with TRBJ2-6, with a tentative D call TRBD1 (6 bases). Trimming shortened V by 4 bases and J by 0 bases, and 7 bases separated the two germline ends. This CDR3 has 15 residues. CDR1 SGHVS and CDR2 FQNEAQ come from the germline V gene. The CDR3 nucleotides are TGTGCCAGCAGCTGGACAGCCTCTGGGGCCAACGTCCTGACTTTC. This encodes CASSWTASGANVLTF. Variable domain in full (rest from reference TRBV7-8 and TRBJ2-6): GAGVSQSPRYKVAKRGQDVALRCDPISGHVSLFWYQQALGQGPEFLTYFQNEAQLDKSGLPSDRFFAERPEGSVSTLKIQRTQQEDSAVYLCASSWTASGANVLTFGAGSRLTVL.

J is TRBJ2-5 and V is TRBV5-4; a weak D match, TRBD1 (6 bases). The CDR3 runs to 14 residues. The germline V and J ends were trimmed by 4 bases and 4 bases, with 14 bases remaining between them. CDR1 is SGHNT and CDR2 is YYREEE in the germline V gene (reference sequence). DNA for the CDR3: TGTGCCAGCAGCGTTAACCAGGGGCGAGAGACCCAGTACTTC. It is translated as CASSVNQGRETQYF. Filled out from reference TRBV5-4 and TRBJ2-5, the complete variable domain reads ETGVTQSPTHLIKTRGQQVTLRCSSQSGHNTVSWYQQALGQGPQFIFQYYREEENGRGNFPPRFSGLQFPNYSSELNVNALELDDSALYLCASSVNQGRETQYFGPGTRLLVL.

There are a few counts of this clone. The chain recombines TRBV10-3 with TRBJ2-6; the D gene is possibly TRBD1 (5 bases). V lost 2 bases and J 0 bases, leaving 14 bases between the germline ends. Germline V lookup: CDR1 ENHRY, CDR2 SYGVKD. The CDR3 extends over 18 amino acids. The CDR3 sequence is CAISEKGAIPSGANVLTF. The CDR3 region has the DNA TGTGCCATCAGTGAGAAAGGGGCGATCCCCTCTGGGGCCAACGTCCTGACTTTC.

The CDR3 DNA sequence: TGTGCCAGCAGTTACCTGGGACTAGCGGGACGGTACGAGCAGTACTTC. It encodes CASSYLGLAGRYEQYF. The gene calls are TRBV6-6 and TRBJ2-7; TRBD2 agrees at 13 bases. Germline V lookup: CDR1 MNHNY, CDR2 SVGAGI (reference sequence). V lost 2 bases and J lost 4; bases outside the gene matches: 5. This CDR3 comprises 16 residues.

This clone was counted only a few times. The V call is TRBV19, the J call TRBJ1-2, with TRBD1 identical over 7 bases. The CDR3 runs to 14 residues. V gave up 9 bases and J gave up 4 bases; unmatched junction bases: 11. Germline-derived CDR1 and CDR2 are LNHDA and SQIVND (reference sequence). The CDR3 spells CASSSRGPSYGYTF. The DNA of the CDR3 is TGTGCCAGCAGTTCGAGGGGGCCATCCTATGGCTACACCTTC.

The chain links TRBV28 to TRBJ1-1, with a tentative D call TRBD1 (6 bases). Germline CDR1 reads MDHEN; CDR2 reads SYDVKM. This CDR3 is built from 16 residues. Trimming stripped 6 bases from V and 3 bases from J, with 20 bases between. CDR3 DNA: TGTGCCAGCAGGGAAGCAGGGGAGGGGAAGGACACTGAAGCTTTCTTT. It yields the protein CASREAGEGKDTEAFF.

The chain is built from TRBV28 and TRBJ1-5; D gene unclear. This CDR3 has 15 residues. The germline V gene has CDR1 MDHEN and CDR2 SYDVKM. Trimming removed 8 bases at V and 3 bases at J, with 17 bases between. The CDR3 sequence: CASRRATGSNQPQHF. The CDR3 DNA is TGTGCCAGCCGTCGAGCGACGGGATCCAATCAGCCCCAGCATTTT.

The chain employs TRBV7-9 and TRBJ2-2, with 7 positions matching TRBD1. The V gene's germline CDR1 is SEHNR and CDR2 FQNEAQ (reference sequence). This CDR3 comprises 15 residues. V shed 6 bases, J shed 0 bases, and the junction held 4 bases outside the gene matches. CDR3 sequence reads: CASRSTGANTGELFF. CDR3 sequence (DNA): TGTGCCAGCAGATCAACAGGGGCGAACACCGGGGAGCTGTTTTTT.

In DNA form, the CDR3 reads TGTGCCAGCCGTCCGGCGGGAGGAACCGGGGAGCTGTTTTTT. As protein: CASRPAGGTGELFF. This chain uses TRBV6-6 with TRBJ2-2, with 8 bases aligning to TRBD2. The V segment lost 8 bases and the J segment 5 bases; nucleotides outside the gene matches: 7. This CDR3 contains 14 residues. In germline, CDR1 is MNHNY, CDR2 SVGAGI (reference sequence).

The chain carries TRBV7-6 and TRBJ2-5, with no clear D. The CDR3 covers 12 residues. The germline gives CDR1 SGHVS, CDR2 FNYEAQ. The germline V and J ends were trimmed by 4 bases and 5 bases, with 8 bases remaining between them. As DNA, the CDR3 is TGTGCCAGCAGCTCCGGTCGGGAGACCCAGTACTTC. It translates to CASSSGRETQYF.

This rearrangement joins TRBV7-9 to TRBJ1-2; possibly TRBD1 for D (5 bases). From germline, CDR1 is SEHNR and CDR2 FQNEAQ (reference sequence). CDR3 length: 13 amino acids. Trimming stripped 7 bases from V and 1 base from J, with 10 bases between. Written as DNA, the CDR3 is TGTGCCAGCACCCGCGGGGGTAACTATGGCTACACCTTC. Its protein product is CASTRGGNYGYTF.

The chain links TRBV19 to TRBJ1-2; 7 bases align to TRBD1. V dropped 5 bases and J dropped 8; count of bases not matched to a gene: 14. CDR3 length: 15 amino acids. Germline V gene lookup returns CDR1 LNHDA and CDR2 SQIVND (reference sequence). CDR3 sequence: CASSLQTGTGEGYTF. CDR3 nucleotides: TGTGCCAGTAGTTTACAGACAGGGACGGGGGAAGGCTACACCTTC.

The table lists this clone with a count of one. The V and J genes are TRBV28 and TRBJ2-6, with 8 bases identical to TRBD1. The trim removed 3 bases at V and 5 bases at J, leaving 6 bases unmatched. The CDR3 is 16 amino acids. CDR1 is MDHEN and CDR2 is SYDVKM in the germline V gene. CDR3 coding DNA: TGTGCCAGCAGTTTTCCCCGGACAGGGAGGGCCAACGTCCTGACTTTC. It translates to CASSFPRTGRANVLTF.

CDR3 in amino acids: CASSFTGLQYF. In nucleotides, the CDR3 is TGTGCCAGCAGCTTTACAGGGTTGCAGTACTTC. The J gene is TRBJ2-7, the V gene TRBV5-6, with D possibly TRBD1 on 6 matching bases. CDR3 length equals 11 residues. With 2 bases removed from V and 9 bases from J, the gap between germline ends came to 9 bases. CDR1 is SGHDT, CDR2 YYEEEE, per germline. The full variable domain, with the rest looked up from reference TRBV5-6 and TRBJ2-7, is DAGVTQSPTHLIKTRGQQVTLRCSPKSGHDTVSWYQQALGQGPQFIFQYYEEEERQRGNFPDRFSGHQFPNYSSELNVNALLLGDSALYLCASSFTGLQYFGPGTRLTVT.

This clone was seen just once. The chain couples TRBV18 to TRBJ1-1; the D is unclear. CDR3 size: 16 residues. Germline V gives CDR1 KGHSH, CDR2 LQKENI. V was cut by 4 bases and J by 6 bases, with 21 bases left in between. CDR3 coding DNA: TGTGCCAGCTCACTAGCCTTCGCTCAGTCTAGAGCTGAAGCTTTCTTT. Translating it yields CASSLAFAQSRAEAFF.

V is TRBV4-1 and J is TRBJ2-7; TRBD1 might be the D (6 bases). Germline values: CDR1 MGHRA, CDR2 YSYEKL. The CDR3 is 15 amino acids. V dropped 4 bases and J dropped 2 bases, with 15 bases sitting between them. This chain's CDR3 is CASSPLVGQTYEQYF. In DNA, the CDR3 is TGCGCCAGCAGCCCTCTCGTGGGACAAACCTACGAGCAGTACTTC.

This chain connects TRBV7-3 to TRBJ2-1; possible D gene TRBD1, 6 bases. This CDR3 has 16 amino acids. V was trimmed by 5 bases and J by 6 bases, leaving 20 bases between them. Germline V gives CDR1 SGHTA, CDR2 FQGTGA. CDR3 DNA: TGTGCCAGCAGCCCCAAAGGCGGACAGATCTCCAATGAGCAGTTCTTC. Amino acids: CASSPKGGQISNEQFF.

The genes are TRBV4-1 and TRBJ2-7; TRBD1 aligns across 12 bases. The V gene's germline CDR1 is MGHRA and CDR2 YSYEKL. With 2 bases clipped from V and 3 bases from J, the junction kept 11 bases outside the gene matches. The CDR3 has 18 residues. The CDR3 nucleotides read TGCGCCAGCAGCCAACCGGGACAGGGGGCTCGGATGTACTACGAGCAGTACTTC. Protein: CASSQPGQGARMYYEQYF.

This chain connects TRBV4-2 to TRBJ2-7; 11 bases fit TRBD1. The CDR3 runs to 15 residues. V gave up 0 bases and J gave up 7 bases; unmatched junction bases: 5. Germline CDR1 reads LGHNA; CDR2 reads YNFKEQ. CDR3 region: CASSQEGQGEREQYF. The CDR3 nucleotides are TGTGCCAGCAGCCAAGAGGGACAGGGGGAACGGGAGCAGTACTTC.

The J gene is TRBJ1-1, the V gene TRBV9; 12 nucleotides line up with TRBD1. The CDR3 is made up of 13 amino acids. Germline V gives CDR1 SGDLS, CDR2 YYNGEE. V shed 3 bases and J 10 bases; nucleotides not matched to a gene: 4. The CDR3 protein is CASSAGQGAIAFF. The CDR3 DNA is TGTGCCAGCAGCGCGGGACAGGGGGCGATAGCTTTCTTT.

This clone was counted a few times. The rearrangement joins TRBV5-4 to TRBJ2-1, with 13 bases matching TRBD2. This CDR3 comprises 16 residues. J lost 5 bases, V lost 0 bases, and 2 bases had no gene match. From germline, CDR1 is SGHNT and CDR2 YYREEE (reference sequence). CDR3 DNA sequence: TGTGCCAGCAGCTTGGGACTAGCGGGAGGAAACAATGAGCAGTTCTTC. Translated: CASSLGLAGGNNEQFF.

The rearrangement links TRBV10-1 to TRBJ2-1, with TRBD2 as a possible D gene (6 bases). V was cut by 4 bases and J by 6 bases, with 13 bases left in between. The CDR3 spans 14 residues. The germline V gene encodes CDR1 WNHNN and CDR2 SYGVQD (reference sequence). As DNA, the CDR3 is TGCGCCAGCAGTGTGACTAGAGCGGGCAATGAGCAGTTCTTC. Translation gives CASSVTRAGNEQFF.

The gene calls are TRBV5-1 and TRBJ2-1; 9 bases map to TRBD2. Unmatched junction bases numbered 5, after V lost 5 bases and J lost 2 bases. Germline loops: CDR1 SGHRS, CDR2 YFSETQ. The CDR3 consists of 15 residues. CDR3 region: CASSLAGGTYNEQFF. CDR3 sequence (DNA): TGCGCCAGCAGTCTGGCGGGAGGGACCTACAATGAGCAGTTCTTC.

The chain couples TRBV6-4 to TRBJ1-3, with D maybe TRBD1 (6 bases). Germline lookup yields CDR1 MRHNA and CDR2 SNTAGT. CDR3 length equals 17 residues. Between the trimmed V and J ends, which lost 8 bases and 3 bases, there was a span of 23 bases. For the CDR3, the DNA is TGTGCCAGCGCTCTACCTCGCCGACAGGAGTGTGGAAACACCATATATTTT. Translated: CASALPRRQECGNTIYF.